The source of this T cell receptor beta chain is a study of blood T cell repertoires in COVID-19. Trimming took 5 bases from V and 3 from J; bases not matched to a gene: 3. Germline V gives CDR1 MNHEY, CDR2 SMNVEV (reference sequence). The CDR3 totals 14 residues. Only in-frame clones appear in the TCRdb table, and some are missing; sequencing was by immunoSEQ multiplex PCR. Of 250,000 or so clones in the sample, about 85% were seen once. Sequencing was done on a sample of PBMCs or T cells enriched from blood (not recorded which). The V gene is TRBV27, the J gene TRBJ2-7; 11 bases line up with TRBD1. The sequence came from a woman in her forties or fifties who had been exposed to COVID-19. This CDR3 is CASSRDRGNYEQYF. Here the CDR3 DNA reads TGTGCCAGCAGTCGGGACAGGGGGAACTACGAGCAGTACTTC.